Listed here are 17 T cell receptor beta chains from one sample, sequenced in a study of blood T cell repertoires in COVID-19. TCRdb's copy holds only in-frame clones and misses some; the assay was immunoSEQ multiplex PCR. The data show around 260,000 clones, 75% to 90% seen once. Sequenced: peripheral blood. All receptors derive from a man in his sixties who had recovered from COVID-19.

This clone was recorded once. The genes are TRBV2 and TRBJ1-1; no reliable D call. Trimming cost V 4 bases and J 12 bases, with 18 bases left between them. There are 13 residues in the CDR3. Germline loops: CDR1 SNHLY, CDR2 FYNNEI. CDR3 sequence reads: CASSVGNLVYSFF. The DNA for the CDR3 is TGTGCCAGCAGTGTTGGCAATCTAGTGTATTCTTTCTTT.

This rearrangement joins TRBV25-1 to TRBJ1-4; weak D call: TRBD1 (5 bases). The CDR3 sequence is 14 residues long. From germline, CDR1 is MGHDK and CDR2 SYGVNS. Trimming cost V 4 bases and J 8 bases, with 14 bases left between them. The chain's CDR3 is CASSGGGGREKLFF. The CDR3 DNA follows: TGTGCCAGCAGTGGCGGGGGAGGTCGGGAAAAACTGTTTTTT. The whole variable domain, filled in from reference TRBV25-1 and TRBJ1-4, reads EADIYQTPRYLVIGTGKKITLECSQTMGHDKMYWYQQDPGMELHLIHYSYGVNSTEKGDLSSESTVSRIRTEHFPLTLESARPSHTSQYLCASSGGGGREKLFFGSGTQLSVL.

The chain has TRBV29-1 and TRBJ1-1; D unresolved. Germline values: CDR1 SQVTM, CDR2 ANQGSEA. V shed 4 bases and J shed 1 base, with 16 bases lying between them. The CDR3 has 15 residues. In DNA, the CDR3 is TGCAGCGTTGCTCAGGTTGCTTCTGGGAACACTGAAGCTTTCTTT. This sequence encodes CSVAQVASGNTEAFF. The full variable domain, in which reference TRBV29-1 and TRBJ1-1 provide the parts outside the CDR3, is SAVISQKPSRDICQRGTSLTIQCQVDSQVTMMFWYRQQPGQSLTLIATANQGSEATYESGFVIDKFPISRPNLTFSTLTVSNMSPEDSSIYLCSVAQVASGNTEAFFGQGTRLTVV.

This chain connects TRBV19 to TRBJ2-2; weak D call: TRBD2 (5 bases). V lost 3 bases and J 4 bases, leaving 9 bases between the germline ends. This CDR3 has 14 amino acids. Germline V gene sequence: CDR1 LNHDA, CDR2 SQIVND (reference sequence). The CDR3 DNA sequence: TGTGCCAGTAGTATCGGACTGATCACCGGGGAGCTGTTTTTT. As protein: CASSIGLITGELFF. The variable domain in full, completed from reference TRBV19 and TRBJ2-2, reads DGGITQSPKYLFRKEGQNVTLSCEQNLNHDAMYWYRQDPGQGLRLIYYSQIVNDFQKGDIAEGYSVSREKKESFPLTVTSAQKNPTAFYLCASSIGLITGELFFGEGSRLTVL.

V is TRBV24-1 and J is TRBJ2-1; D is perhaps TRBD2 (5 bases). The V end was cut by 1 base, the J end by 5 bases, with 5 bases between. This CDR3 region has 13 residues. Germline lookup yields CDR1 KGHDR and CDR2 SFDVKD. The CDR3 DNA is TGTGCCACCAGTGATTTCGGGGACAATGAGCAGTTCTTC. It translates to CATSDFGDNEQFF.

Of note for this clone: One end of the junction fails to match germline, which may point to a read error. The chain has TRBV7-7 and TRBJ2-3, with TRBD2 matching 9 bases. CDR1 and CDR2 from the germline V gene are SSHAT and FNYEAQ (reference sequence). This CDR3 has 15 residues. For the CDR3, the DNA is TGTGCTAGCAGCTTTAGCGGGGGCGTCGGGGATACGCAGTATTTT. Its protein product is CASSFSGGVGDTQYF.

The chain employs TRBV30 and TRBJ1-1; maybe TRBD1 (6 bases). The CDR3 spans 15 residues. The V and J ends lost 0 bases and 1 base respectively, with 12 bases between them. Germline-derived CDR1 and CDR2 are GTSNPN and SVGIG (reference sequence). The CDR3 protein is CAWSVSRGQNTEAFF. CDR3 DNA: TGTGCCTGGAGTGTAAGCAGGGGCCAGAACACTGAAGCTTTCTTT.

This clone was detected a few times. This CDR3 reads CASSVGSSGSVLGGSYEQYF. The CDR3 nucleotides read TGTGCCAGCAGCGTAGGTTCTAGCGGGTCGGTCCTGGGAGGCTCCTACGAGCAGTACTTC. The rearrangement uses TRBV9 and TRBJ2-7, with 8 bases fitting TRBD2. The CDR3 is 20 residues long. Losses at the gene ends were 0 bases for V and 0 bases for J; bases not matched to a gene: 17. Germline CDR1 SGDLS, CDR2 YYNGEE.

The sample holds one count of this clone. V and J are TRBV5-6 and TRBJ2-7; 9 bases line up with TRBD1. Losses at the gene ends were 1 base for V and 2 bases for J; bases not matched to a gene: 4. The CDR3 runs to 15 residues. Looked up from germline, CDR1 is SGHDT and CDR2 is YYEEEE. The CDR3 sequence is CASSLPGTGTYEQYF. CDR3 coding DNA: TGTGCCAGCAGCTTGCCCGGGACAGGGACCTACGAGCAGTACTTC.

The chain is built from TRBV19 and TRBJ1-1; 8 nucleotides agree with TRBD1. CDR1 and CDR2 (germline): LNHDA, SQIVND (reference sequence). The trim removed 5 bases at V and 0 bases at J, leaving 2 bases unmatched. The CDR3 is 14 amino acids. Here the CDR3 reads CASSGQGMNTEAFF. The CDR3 DNA reads as TGTGCCAGTAGTGGACAGGGAATGAACACTGAAGCTTTCTTT.

This chain connects TRBV4-1 to TRBJ2-1; 12 nucleotides align to TRBD1. CDR3 size: 20 residues. The germline gives CDR1 MGHRA, CDR2 YSYEKL. Losses at the gene ends were 4 bases for V and 4 bases for J; bases not matched to a gene: 17. The chain's CDR3 is CASSPSWGQGADRLYNEQFF. As DNA, the CDR3 is TGCGCCAGCAGCCCCTCGTGGGGACAGGGGGCCGACCGGCTTTACAATGAGCAGTTCTTC.

V gene TRBV30 combines with J gene TRBJ2-2, with 8 bases lining up with TRBD1. V gave up 4 bases and J gave up 5 bases; unmatched junction bases: 12. This CDR3 spans 16 amino acids. CDR1 GTSNPN and CDR2 SVGIG come from the germline V gene (reference sequence). The CDR3 nucleotides read TGTGCCTGGAATAGGGGAAGGGACAGGCGAACCGGGGAGCTGTTTTTT. It is translated as CAWNRGRDRRTGELFF.

The chain is built from TRBV18 and TRBJ1-1; D is possibly TRBD1 (5 bases). The CDR3 runs 13 residues. Germline V gives CDR1 KGHSH, CDR2 LQKENI. V lost 4 bases and J 5 bases, leaving 11 bases between the germline ends. CDR3 DNA sequence: TGTGCCAGCTCACTGGGGCGGAGTACTGAAGCTTTCTTT. Its protein is CASSLGRSTEAFF.

This sequence joins TRBV6-5 and TRBJ1-1; tentatively, D is TRBD1 (6 bases). The CDR3 covers 14 residues. V lost 7 bases to trimming and J lost 1 base, with 13 bases between them. CDR1 and CDR2 from the germline V gene are MNHEY and SVGAGI. The CDR3 loop reads CASTTGHRNTEAFF. The CDR3 DNA reads TGTGCCAGCACCACGGGACACAGGAACACTGAAGCTTTCTTT.

This rearrangement joins TRBV6-5 to TRBJ2-5, with a possible D match to TRBD2 (6 bases). The ends were cut back, 6 bases at V and 2 bases at J, with 10 bases in the middle. This CDR3 has 13 residues. CDR1 is MNHEY, CDR2 SVGAGI, per germline. DNA of the CDR3: TGTGCCAGCAGCCGACTAGTACAAGAGACCCAGTACTTC. Translating it yields CASSRLVQETQYF.

This clone was seen once. This chain uses TRBV9 with TRBJ2-7, with TRBD2 matching over 7 bases. The V and J ends lost 3 bases and 4 bases, in that order; junction bases with no gene match: 10. The CDR3 runs 15 residues. Germline CDR1 reads SGDLS; CDR2 reads YYNGEE. The CDR3 DNA is TGTGCCAGCAGCGGGAGGGGCGGTAGCGGGTACGAGCAGTACTTC. It translates to CASSGRGGSGYEQYF.

This clone was counted between two and nine times. This sequence joins TRBV27 and TRBJ2-7; 7 nucleotides agree with TRBD2. J gave up 2 bases and V 6 bases, and 10 bases lay outside the gene matches. The CDR3 has 15 amino acids. The germline gives CDR1 MNHEY, CDR2 SMNVEV (reference sequence). This CDR3 is CASRASGFPTYEQYF. DNA for the CDR3: TGTGCCAGCAGGGCTAGCGGATTTCCAACCTACGAGCAGTACTTC.